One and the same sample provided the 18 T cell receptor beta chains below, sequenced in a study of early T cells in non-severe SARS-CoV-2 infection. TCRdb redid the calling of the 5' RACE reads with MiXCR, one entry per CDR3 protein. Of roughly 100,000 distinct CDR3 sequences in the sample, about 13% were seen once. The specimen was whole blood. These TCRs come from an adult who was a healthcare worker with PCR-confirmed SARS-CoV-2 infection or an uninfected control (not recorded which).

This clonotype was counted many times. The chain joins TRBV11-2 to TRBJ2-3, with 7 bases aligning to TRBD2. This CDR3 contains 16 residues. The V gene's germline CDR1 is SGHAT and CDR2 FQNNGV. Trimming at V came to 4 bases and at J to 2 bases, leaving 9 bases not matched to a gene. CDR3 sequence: CASSWSPSGDTDTQYF. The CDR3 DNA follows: TGTGCCAGCAGCTGGTCGCCCAGCGGGGACACAGATACGCAGTATTTT.

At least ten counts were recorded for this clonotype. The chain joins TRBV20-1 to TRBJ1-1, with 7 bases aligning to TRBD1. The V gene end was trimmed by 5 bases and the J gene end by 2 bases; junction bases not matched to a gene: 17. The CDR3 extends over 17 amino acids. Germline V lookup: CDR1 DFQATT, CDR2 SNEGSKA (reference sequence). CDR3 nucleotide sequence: TGCAGTGCTTCACCCCCAGAGGGACAGCTAATTAACACTGAAGCTTTCTTT. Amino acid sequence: CSASPPEGQLINTEAFF.

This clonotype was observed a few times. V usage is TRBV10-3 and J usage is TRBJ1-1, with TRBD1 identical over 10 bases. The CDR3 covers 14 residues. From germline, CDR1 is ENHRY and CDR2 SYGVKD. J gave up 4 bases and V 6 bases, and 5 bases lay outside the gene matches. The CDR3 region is CAIRVGTGATEAFF. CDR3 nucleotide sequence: TGTGCCATCAGGGTGGGGACAGGGGCCACTGAAGCTTTCTTT.

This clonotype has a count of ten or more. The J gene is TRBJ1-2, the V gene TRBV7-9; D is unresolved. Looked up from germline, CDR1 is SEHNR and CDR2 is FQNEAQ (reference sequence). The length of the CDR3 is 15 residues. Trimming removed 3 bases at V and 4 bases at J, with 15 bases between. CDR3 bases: TGTGCCAGCAGCTTGACGGGAGAGGGTTCCTATGGCTACACCTTC. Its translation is CASSLTGEGSYGYTF.

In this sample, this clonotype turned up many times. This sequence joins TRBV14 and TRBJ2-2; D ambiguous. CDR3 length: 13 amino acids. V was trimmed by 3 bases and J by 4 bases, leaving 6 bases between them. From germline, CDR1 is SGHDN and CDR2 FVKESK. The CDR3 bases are TGTGCCAGCAGCCAGTACACCACCGGGGAGCTGTTTTTT. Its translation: CASSQYTTGELFF.

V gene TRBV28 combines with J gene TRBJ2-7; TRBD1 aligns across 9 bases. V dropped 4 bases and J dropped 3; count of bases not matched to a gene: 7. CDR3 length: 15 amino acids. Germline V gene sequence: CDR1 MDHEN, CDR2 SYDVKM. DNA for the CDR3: TGTGCCAGCAGTTCACGGACAGGGGCGCTCTACGAGCAGTACTTC. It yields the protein CASSSRTGALYEQYF.

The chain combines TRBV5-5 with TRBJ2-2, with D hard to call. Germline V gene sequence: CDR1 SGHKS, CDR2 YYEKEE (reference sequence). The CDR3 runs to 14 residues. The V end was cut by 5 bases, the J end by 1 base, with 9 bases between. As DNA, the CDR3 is TGTGCCAGCAGGTGGCAAGTGAACACCGGGGAGCTGTTTTTT. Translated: CASRWQVNTGELFF.

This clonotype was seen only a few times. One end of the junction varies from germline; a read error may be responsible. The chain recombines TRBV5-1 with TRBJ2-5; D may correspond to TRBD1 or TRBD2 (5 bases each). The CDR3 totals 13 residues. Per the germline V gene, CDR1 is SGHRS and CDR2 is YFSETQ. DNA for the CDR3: TGCGCCAGCAGAGAGGGGCTTGGAGAGACCAAGTACTTC. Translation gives CASREGLGETKYF.

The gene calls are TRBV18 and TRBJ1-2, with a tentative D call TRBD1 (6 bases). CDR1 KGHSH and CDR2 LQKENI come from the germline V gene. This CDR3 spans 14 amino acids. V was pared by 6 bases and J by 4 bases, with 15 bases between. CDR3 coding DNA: TGTGCCAGCTCCCCCGGGAGGGGGTCCTATGGCTACACCTTC. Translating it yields CASSPGRGSYGYTF.

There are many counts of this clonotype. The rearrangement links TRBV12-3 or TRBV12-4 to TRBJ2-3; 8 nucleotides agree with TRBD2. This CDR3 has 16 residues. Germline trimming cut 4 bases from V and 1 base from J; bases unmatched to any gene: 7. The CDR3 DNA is TGTGCCAGCAGTTCCGGGGGGGGGCTGGGCACAGATACGCAGTATTTT. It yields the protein CASSSGGGLGTDTQYF.

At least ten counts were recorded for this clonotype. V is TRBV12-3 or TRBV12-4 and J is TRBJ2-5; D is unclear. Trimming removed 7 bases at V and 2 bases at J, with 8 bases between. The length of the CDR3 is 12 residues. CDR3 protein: CASMADQETQYF. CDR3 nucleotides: TGTGCCAGCATGGCGGATCAAGAGACCCAGTACTTC.

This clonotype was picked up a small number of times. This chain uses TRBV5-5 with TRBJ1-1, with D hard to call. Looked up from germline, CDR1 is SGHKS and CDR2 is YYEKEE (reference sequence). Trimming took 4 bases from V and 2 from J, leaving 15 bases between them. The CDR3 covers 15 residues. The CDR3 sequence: CASSPWGLENTEAFF. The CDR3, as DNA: TGTGCCAGCAGCCCCTGGGGTCTAGAAAACACTGAAGCTTTCTTT.

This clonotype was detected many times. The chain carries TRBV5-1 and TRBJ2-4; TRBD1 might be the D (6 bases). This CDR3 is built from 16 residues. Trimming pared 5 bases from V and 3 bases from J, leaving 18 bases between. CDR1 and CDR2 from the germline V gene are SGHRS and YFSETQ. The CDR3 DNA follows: TGCGCCAGCAGGCACACAGGGTCGGATGGCAAAAACATTCAGTACTTC. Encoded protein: CASRHTGSDGKNIQYF.

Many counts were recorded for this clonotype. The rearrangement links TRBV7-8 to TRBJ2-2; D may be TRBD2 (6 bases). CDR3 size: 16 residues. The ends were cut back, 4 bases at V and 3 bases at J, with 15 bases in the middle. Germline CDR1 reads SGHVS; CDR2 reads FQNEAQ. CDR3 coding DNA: TGTGCCAGCAGCTCCCGGCAGGAGGGCGACACCGGGGAGCTGTTTTTT. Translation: CASSSRQEGDTGELFF. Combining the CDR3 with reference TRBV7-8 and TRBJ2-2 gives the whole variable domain GAGVSQSPRYKVAKRGQDVALRCDPISGHVSLFWYQQALGQGPEFLTYFQNEAQLDKSGLPSDRFFAERPEGSVSTLKIQRTQQEDSAVYLCASSSRQEGDTGELFFGEGSRLTVL.

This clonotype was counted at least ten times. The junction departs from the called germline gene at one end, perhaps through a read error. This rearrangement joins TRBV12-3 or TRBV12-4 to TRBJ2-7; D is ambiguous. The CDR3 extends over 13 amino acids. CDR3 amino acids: CASSPGRALGANF. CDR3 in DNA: TGTGCCAGCAGCCCTGGTAGGGCCTTGGGCGCGAACTTC.

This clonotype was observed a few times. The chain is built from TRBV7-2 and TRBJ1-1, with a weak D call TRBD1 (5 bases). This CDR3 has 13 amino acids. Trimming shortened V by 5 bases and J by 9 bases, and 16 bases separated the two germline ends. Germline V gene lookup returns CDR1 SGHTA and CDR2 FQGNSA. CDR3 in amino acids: CASSADSIIKAFF. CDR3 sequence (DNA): TGTGCCAGCAGCGCCGACAGTATTATTAAAGCTTTCTTT.

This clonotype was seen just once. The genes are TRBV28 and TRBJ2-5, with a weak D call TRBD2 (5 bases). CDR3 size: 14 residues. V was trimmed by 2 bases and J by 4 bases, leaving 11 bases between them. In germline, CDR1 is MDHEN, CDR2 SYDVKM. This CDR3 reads CASSLGEGRETQYF. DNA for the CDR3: TGTGCCAGCAGTTTAGGCGAAGGGAGAGAGACCCAGTACTTC.

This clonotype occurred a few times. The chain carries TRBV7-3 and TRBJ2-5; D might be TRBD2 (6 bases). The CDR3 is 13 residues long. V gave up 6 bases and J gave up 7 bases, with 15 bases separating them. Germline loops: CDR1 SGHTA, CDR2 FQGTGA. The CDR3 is CASSLDGSGTQYF. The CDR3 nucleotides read TGTGCCAGCAGTCTTGACGGGAGCGGGACCCAGTACTTC.